The T cell receptor beta chain described here comes from a study of blood T cells in healthy people across ages. Study-level results: Naive T cell percentage and TCR beta diversity correlated strongly. Donors of long life had a larger count of naive CD4+ cells and greater diversity than aged donors.

As regards this clonotype: Its antigen is as yet unknown.

The CDR3 extends over 14 amino acids. Germline CDR1 and CDR2: SGHRS and YFSETQ. The V and J ends lost 4 bases and 4 bases respectively, with 12 bases between them. Through a sample-barcoded 5' primer and a J-beta primer mix, a second PCR was run for about 6 to 11 cycles. In TCRdb, the 5' RACE reads were re-called with MiXCR into one record per CDR3 protein. The sample lists more than 700,000 distinct CDR3 sequences; approximately 55% were seen once. The receptor was derived from a man older than 75 in good health. Sample: blood. V gene TRBV5-1 combines with J gene TRBJ1-5; the D gene is possibly TRBD1 (6 bases). The CDR3 DNA reads as TGCGCCAGCAGCCCTGAGGGGGGGAATCAGCCCCAGCATTTT. This translates into CASSPEGGNQPQHF.